Reported below is one T cell receptor (beta chain). Antigen unknown. This CDR3 region has 12 residues. Trimming stripped 3 bases from V and 3 bases from J, with 6 bases between. The germline V gene encodes CDR1 MDHEN and CDR2 SYDVKM. This entry belongs to a study of cytomegalovirus exposure and HLA in healthy donors. In the study overall: Of some 400 genotyped donors, roughly 81% clustered with self-reported Caucasian donors.

With 60 Vbeta and 13 Jbeta primers, the PCR was carried out. The protocol was immunoSEQ multiplex PCR, while the TCRdb copy is restricted to in-frame clones and leaves out a portion. The sample shows some 180,000 clones, 75% of them seen only once. Findings and caveats of the study: About 87% or about 30% of the time was how often most TCR beta V segments were productive, according to an earlier analysis. The presence/absence work took it that sequencing depth was about the same across donors.

The TCR originated in a male donor in good health and CMV-seronegative. This rearrangement joins TRBV28 to TRBJ2-7, with D unclear. The sample was PBMCs. CDR3 bases: TGTGCCAGCAGTTTTGTTAACTACGAGCAGTACTTC. It yields the protein CASSFVNYEQYF. The full variable domain, its missing parts supplied by reference TRBV28 and TRBJ2-7, is DVKVTQSSRYLVKRTGEKVFLECVQDMDHENMFWYRQDPGLGLRLIYFSYDVKMKEKGDIPEGYSVSREKKERFSLILESASTNQTSMYLCASSFVNYEQYFGPGTRLTVT.